The clone carrying this T cell receptor beta chain was seen at least ten times. Its antigen is not known. Expansion lasted two to three days, with either anti-CD3 antibody OKT3 or CD3/CD28 beads. TCRdb used MiXCR to reprocess the 5' RACE reads, holding one entry per CDR3 protein. The profile covers 8,000 to 9,000 distinct CDR3 sequences, with less than 2.5% appearing a single time and roughly 68% taken by the ten largest. Trimming at V came to 5 bases and at J to 4 bases, leaving 10 bases not matched to a gene. From germline, CDR1 is SGHTA and CDR2 FQGNSA. The length of the CDR3 is 15 residues. This entry comes from a study of beta chain bispecific antibodies for T cell cancers. Study-wide points: After anti-TRBV12 rather than anti-CD19 exposure, TRBV12-3 made up approximately 99% less of total TRBV signal. Most targeted TRBV signal came from the leukemia cell line cells, not normal T cells.

This sequence was found in a human donor in good health. Some clones in this sample may be carry-over from other donors' samples. The gene calls are TRBV7-2 and TRBJ2-7; 8 nucleotides line up with TRBD1. The sample was T cells from a healthy donor cultured with Jurkat leukemia cells, taken from a culture containing an anti-CD19 bispecific antibody. CDR3 coding DNA: TGTGCCAGCAGCCAGACAGGGGTTTTTATTTACGAGCAGTACTTC. Protein sequence: CASSQTGVFIYEQYF.